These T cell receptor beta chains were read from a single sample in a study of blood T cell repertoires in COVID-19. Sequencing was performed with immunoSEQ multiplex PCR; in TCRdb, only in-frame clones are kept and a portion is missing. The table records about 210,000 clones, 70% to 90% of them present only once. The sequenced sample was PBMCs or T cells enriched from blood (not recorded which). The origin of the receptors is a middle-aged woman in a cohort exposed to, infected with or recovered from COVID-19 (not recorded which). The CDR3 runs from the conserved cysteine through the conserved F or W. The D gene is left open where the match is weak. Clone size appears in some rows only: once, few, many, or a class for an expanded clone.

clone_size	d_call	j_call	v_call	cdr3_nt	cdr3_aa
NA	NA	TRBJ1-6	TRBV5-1	TGCGCCAGCAGCACGGACACCCTCTATAATTCACCCCTCCACTTT	CASSTDTLYNSPLHF
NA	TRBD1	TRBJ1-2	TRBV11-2	TGTGCCAGCAGCTTAGGTACAACAGGGGGAAGAGGTGGCTACACCTTC	CASSLGTTGGRGGYTF
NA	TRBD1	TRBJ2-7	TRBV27	TGTGCCAGCAGTGCGACAGGGAGCCCCGAGCAGTACTTC	CASSATGSPEQYF
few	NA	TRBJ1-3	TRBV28	TGTGCCAGCAGGGACAGAGCAGGGACCTTCTCTGGAAACACCATATATTTT	CASRDRAGTFSGNTIYF
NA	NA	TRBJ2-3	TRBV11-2	TGTGCCAGCAGCTCGTGGGACACTCCTAGCACAGATACGCAGTATTTT	CASSSWDTPSTDTQYF
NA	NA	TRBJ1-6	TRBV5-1	TGCGCCAGCAGCTTGACCGGCTATAATTCACCCCTCCACTTT	CASSLTGYNSPLHF
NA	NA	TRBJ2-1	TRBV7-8	TGTGCCAGCAGGGGCGGGGAATACAATGAGCAGTTCTTC	CASRGGEYNEQFF
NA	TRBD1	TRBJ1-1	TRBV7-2	TGTGCCAGCAGCCCCAGGACAGGGCGGTTGAACACTGAAGCTTTCTTT	CASSPRTGRLNTEAFF
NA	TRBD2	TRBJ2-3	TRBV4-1	TGCGCCAGCAGCCCAACACCGGGACTAGCGGGAACAGATACGCAGTATTTT	CASSPTPGLAGTDTQYF
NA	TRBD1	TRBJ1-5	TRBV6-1	TGTGCCAGCCGTGGGGGGACAGGGGGATTTTATAGCAATCAGCCCCAGCATTTT	CASRGGTGGFYSNQPQHF
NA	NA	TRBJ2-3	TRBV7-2	TGTGCCAGCAGCCACCTCCGCGGGCGGGTCGGGGCAGATACGCAGTATTTT	CASSHLRGRVGADTQYF
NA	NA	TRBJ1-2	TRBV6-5	TGTGCCAGCAGTCCTCAGGGAACTTATGGCTACACCTTC	CASSPQGTYGYTF
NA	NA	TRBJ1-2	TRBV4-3	TGCGCCAGCAGCCAAGTTATCCGGGGAAGTGCCTTTAACTATGGCTACACCTTC	CASSQVIRGSAFNYGYTF
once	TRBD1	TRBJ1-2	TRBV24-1	TGTGCCACCAGTGACAAGCAGGGGGTCAACTATGGCTACACCTTC	CATSDKQGVNYGYTF
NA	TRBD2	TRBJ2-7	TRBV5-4	TGTGCCAGCAGCCAGGGACTAGCGGGGGGCTACGAGCAGTACTTC	CASSQGLAGGYEQYF
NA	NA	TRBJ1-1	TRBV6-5	TGTGCCAGCGGATTGCAGGGGCCCTGGAACACTGAAGCTTTCTTT	CASGLQGPWNTEAFF
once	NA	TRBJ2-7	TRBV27	TGTGCCAGCAGTTTCAGCAGGGCAGACTACGAGCAGTACTTC	CASSFSRADYEQYF
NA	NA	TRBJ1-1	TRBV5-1	TGCGCCAGCAGCTCTGGCCCAGGCGCTGAAGCTTTCTTT	CASSSGPGAEAFF
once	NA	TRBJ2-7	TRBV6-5	TGTGCCAGCAGGCCCACAGTTTCCTACGAGCAGTACTTC	CASRPTVSYEQYF